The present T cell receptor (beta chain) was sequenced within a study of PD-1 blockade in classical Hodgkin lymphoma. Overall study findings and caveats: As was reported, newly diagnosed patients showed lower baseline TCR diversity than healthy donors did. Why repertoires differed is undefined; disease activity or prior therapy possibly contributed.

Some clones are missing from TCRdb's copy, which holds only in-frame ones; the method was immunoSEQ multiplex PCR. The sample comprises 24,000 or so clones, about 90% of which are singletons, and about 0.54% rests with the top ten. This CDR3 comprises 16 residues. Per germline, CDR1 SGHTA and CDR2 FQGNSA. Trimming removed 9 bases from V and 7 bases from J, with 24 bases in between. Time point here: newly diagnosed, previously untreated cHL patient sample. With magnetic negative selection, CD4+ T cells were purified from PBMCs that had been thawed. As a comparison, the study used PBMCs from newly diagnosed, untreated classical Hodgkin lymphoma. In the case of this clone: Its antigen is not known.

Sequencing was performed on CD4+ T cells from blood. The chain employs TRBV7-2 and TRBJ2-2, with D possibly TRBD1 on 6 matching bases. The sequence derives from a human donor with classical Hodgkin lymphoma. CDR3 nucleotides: TGTGCCAGGAAGAGTGGGCAGGGGTTTCGGGGCGGGGAGCTGTTTTTT. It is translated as CARKSGQGFRGGELFF.